Below are 10 T cell receptor beta chains sequenced from a single sample in a study of blood T cell repertoires in COVID-19. Data came from immunoSEQ multiplex PCR; TCRdb stores just in-frame clones and leaves some out. Among under 130,000 clones listed, roughly 87% were seen once. The material sequenced was peripheral blood. These receptors were taken from a woman at least 80 years old in a cohort sampled during active COVID-19.

This clone showed up just a few times. In nucleotides, the CDR3 is TGTGCCAGCACGCGGGGGGGACACCTACTCACAGATACGCAGTATTTT. Translating gives CASTRGGHLLTDTQYF. The chain uses TRBV5-4 and TRBJ2-3; 9 positions agree with TRBD2. Germline values: CDR1 SGHNT, CDR2 YYREEE (reference sequence). The CDR3 runs 16 residues. J gave up 2 bases and V 6 bases, and 10 bases lay outside the gene matches.

The chain is built from TRBV19 and TRBJ2-4, with 7 bases identical to TRBD1. The CDR3 is 16 residues long. V shed 5 bases and J 6 bases; nucleotides not matched to a gene: 13. Germline assignment: CDR1 LNHDA and CDR2 SQIVND (reference sequence). This chain's CDR3 is CASSGRQGTILNIQYF. CDR3 sequence (DNA): TGTGCCAGTAGTGGCAGACAGGGAACGATTTTAAACATTCAGTACTTC.

The rearrangement links TRBV29-1 to TRBJ1-4; 7 bases line up with TRBD1. The CDR3 consists of 13 residues. The J segment lost 7 bases and the V segment lost 6 bases, leaving 8 bases of the junction unmatched. CDR1 and CDR2 from the germline V gene are SQVTM and ANQGSEA. The CDR3 bases are TGCAGCGTCACGCAGGGGGTCTTTGAAAAACTGTTTTTT. Residues: CSVTQGVFEKLFF.

This rearrangement joins TRBV6-1 to TRBJ2-1, with TRBD1 matching over 7 bases. The CDR3 is made up of 17 amino acids. With V trimmed by 2 bases and J by 5 bases, 12 bases remained unmatched. CDR1 is MNHNS and CDR2 is SASEGT in the germline V gene. CDR3 region: CASSELSQGVWNNEQFF. The CDR3 DNA is TGTGCCAGCAGTGAACTCTCCCAGGGGGTTTGGAACAATGAGCAGTTCTTC.

The rearrangement links TRBV27 to TRBJ1-2; D ambiguous. The CDR3 runs 17 residues. V was pared by 6 bases and J by 5 bases, with 25 bases between. The germline gives CDR1 MNHEY, CDR2 SMNVEV (reference sequence). The CDR3 nucleotides are TGTGCCAGCAGAACCCATCTACGGGGAGGGAGGGAATATGGCTACACCTTC. Amino acids: CASRTHLRGGREYGYTF.

V usage is TRBV21-1 and J usage is TRBJ2-2; no check of the table's D call, TRBD1, against the DNA was made. TRBV21-1 is an annotated pseudogene. The CDR3 runs to 15 residues. The CDR3, as DNA: TGTGCCAGCACCCTACAGGGGGCGAGAACCGGGGAGCTGTTTTTT. The encoded protein is CASTLQGARTGELFF.

This chain uses TRBV5-1 with TRBJ1-3; D possibly corresponds to TRBD1 (6 bases). V was cut by 0 bases and J by 0 bases, with 16 bases left in between. The germline CDR1 and CDR2 sequences are SGHRS and YFSETQ. The CDR3 has 18 amino acids. The CDR3 protein is CASSLGTDLRLSGNTIYF. In DNA, the CDR3 is TGCGCCAGCAGCTTGGGGACAGATCTTAGGCTCTCTGGAAACACCATATATTTT.

V usage is TRBV28 and J usage is TRBJ2-7; 9 bases match TRBD2. Germline CDR1 and CDR2: MDHEN and SYDVKM. The CDR3 loop spans 14 amino acids. The J segment lost 2 bases and the V segment lost 4 bases, leaving 3 bases of the junction unmatched. This chain's CDR3 is CASSSASGTYEQYF. The CDR3 coding sequence is TGTGCCAGCAGTTCGGCTAGCGGGACCTACGAGCAGTACTTC. Together with reference TRBV28 and TRBJ2-7, the CDR3 gives the full variable domain: DVKVTQSSRYLVKRTGEKVFLECVQDMDHENMFWYRQDPGLGLRLIYFSYDVKMKEKGDIPEGYSVSREKKERFSLILESASTNQTSMYLCASSSASGTYEQYFGPGTRLTVT.

This clone was seen a few times. The gene calls are TRBV11-2 and TRBJ2-1, with D perhaps matching TRBD1 (6 bases). The V and J ends lost 0 bases and 2 bases respectively, with 20 bases between them. Germline V gene sequence: CDR1 SGHAT, CDR2 FQNNGV. The CDR3 has 19 amino acids. CDR3 nucleotide sequence: TGTGCCAGCAGCTTAGACACCGGGACACCCAGCCCCCCCTACAATGAGCAGTTCTTC. It codes for CASSLDTGTPSPPYNEQFF.

The V gene is TRBV9, the J gene TRBJ2-3, with 11 positions matching TRBD2. CDR1 and CDR2 (germline): SGDLS, YYNGEE. The CDR3 consists of 16 residues. V was pared by 3 bases and J by 4 bases, with 7 bases of the junction left unmatched. The CDR3 loop is CASSETSGVPADTQYF. The CDR3 DNA sequence: TGTGCCAGCAGCGAGACTAGCGGGGTGCCTGCAGATACGCAGTATTTT.